A single TCR beta chain is shown here with its context. The source of the sample is a study of Ad26.COV2.S vaccination and SARS-CoV-2 variants. Overall study context: Intramuscular Ad26.COV2.S doses were given once or twice, 56 days apart.

Assay: immunoSEQ multiplex PCR; the TCRdb copy retains only in-frame clones and omits some. The data show about 350,000 clones, approximately 81% seen once. Stated treatment: about 20 received Ad26.COV2.S at low or high dose, single or two shots; about 5 received placebo; per-sample allocation not given. It was on day 63 after the first vaccine or placebo injection that samples were taken. With 7 bases removed from V and 6 bases from J, the gap between germline ends came to 21 bases. Germline CDR1 reads MGHDK; CDR2 reads SYGVNS. The CDR3 is 16 amino acids. This TCR was sampled from a person aged 18-65 years who received the Ad26.COV2.S COVID-19 vaccine or a placebo. The chain uses TRBV25-1 and TRBJ2-2; D may be TRBD1 (6 bases). Material: peripheral blood, obtained in a trial of Ad26.COV2.S vaccine versus placebo. The CDR3 protein is CASTNRGRKGAGELFF. The CDR3 DNA reads as TGTGCCAGCACCAACCGGGGACGGAAGGGGGCCGGGGAGCTGTTTTTT.